Below are 6 T cell receptor beta chains sequenced from a single sample in a study of cytomegalovirus exposure and HLA in healthy donors. The PCR used 60 Vbeta and 13 Jbeta primers. Profiled with immunoSEQ multiplex PCR; TCRdb holds only in-frame clones, not every one. The sample spans some 39,000 clones; the ten largest clones claim roughly 6%. The sequenced sample consisted of PBMCs. Receptor source: a man under 40 in good health and CMV-seronegative.

J is TRBJ2-1 and V is TRBV5-5; D may be TRBD1 (6 bases). V was trimmed by 1 base and J by 10 bases, leaving 12 bases between them. The CDR3 totals 13 residues. Germline CDR1 and CDR2: SGHKS and YYEKEE (reference sequence). The CDR3: CASSLWQGNEQFF. CDR3 nucleotides: TGTGCCAGCAGCTTGTGGCAGGGGAACGAGCAGTTCTTC.

This sequence joins TRBV7-6 and TRBJ1-5, with 8 bases lining up with TRBD1. The CDR3 length is 15 residues. V dropped 5 bases and J dropped 3; count of bases not matched to a gene: 6. CDR1 is SGHVS, CDR2 FNYEAQ, per germline. CDR3 sequence: CASSRDRGNNQPQHF. The CDR3 DNA reads as TGTGCCAGCAGCCGCGACAGGGGAAACAATCAGCCCCAGCATTTT. Looking up the rest from reference TRBV7-6 and TRBJ1-5 gives the full variable domain: GAGVSQSPRYKVTKRGQDVALRCDPISGHVSLYWYRQALGQGPEFLTYFNYEAQQDKSGLPNDRFSAERPEGSISTLTIQRTEQRDSAMYRCASSRDRGNNQPQHFGDGTRLSIL.

The rearrangement uses TRBV25-1 and TRBJ1-2; D not resolved. This CDR3 spans 18 amino acids. Germline loops: CDR1 MGHDK, CDR2 SYGVNS. V was pared by 4 bases and J by 4 bases, with 25 bases between. The CDR3 reads CASSGIEGRDLNAYGYTF. The CDR3 coding sequence is TGTGCCAGCAGTGGAATTGAAGGTCGGGATCTGAATGCCTATGGCTACACCTTC.

The V and J genes are TRBV28 and TRBJ2-7; 7 nucleotides match TRBD2. The CDR3 contains 17 residues. Germline lookup yields CDR1 MDHEN and CDR2 SYDVKM. V was pared by 3 bases and J by 0 bases, with 11 bases of the junction left unmatched. The CDR3 loop reads CASSFGRPRLSSYEQYF. The CDR3 nucleotides read TGTGCCAGCAGTTTCGGGAGGCCTCGATTAAGCTCCTACGAGCAGTACTTC.

Turning to this clone: One end of the junction varies from germline; a read error may be responsible. Other DNA sequences in this specimen translate into the identical CDR3. This chain uses TRBV7-2 with TRBJ1-6; D gene uncertain. The CDR3 covers 15 residues. Germline-derived CDR1 and CDR2 are SGHTA and FQGNSA. The CDR3 coding sequence is TGTGCCAGCAGCTTAGCGCGAGTAATTAATTCACCCCTACACTTT. Protein sequence: CASSLARVINSPLHF.

This sequence joins TRBV4-2 and TRBJ2-1, with 10 bases identical to TRBD2. The germline V gene encodes CDR1 LGHNA and CDR2 YNFKEQ. Losses at the gene ends were 4 bases for V and 0 bases for J; bases not matched to a gene: 6. CDR3 length: 17 residues. The chain's CDR3 is CASSPLSGGLSYNEQFF. In DNA form, the CDR3 reads TGTGCCAGCAGCCCGCTTAGCGGGGGGCTCTCCTACAATGAGCAGTTCTTC.